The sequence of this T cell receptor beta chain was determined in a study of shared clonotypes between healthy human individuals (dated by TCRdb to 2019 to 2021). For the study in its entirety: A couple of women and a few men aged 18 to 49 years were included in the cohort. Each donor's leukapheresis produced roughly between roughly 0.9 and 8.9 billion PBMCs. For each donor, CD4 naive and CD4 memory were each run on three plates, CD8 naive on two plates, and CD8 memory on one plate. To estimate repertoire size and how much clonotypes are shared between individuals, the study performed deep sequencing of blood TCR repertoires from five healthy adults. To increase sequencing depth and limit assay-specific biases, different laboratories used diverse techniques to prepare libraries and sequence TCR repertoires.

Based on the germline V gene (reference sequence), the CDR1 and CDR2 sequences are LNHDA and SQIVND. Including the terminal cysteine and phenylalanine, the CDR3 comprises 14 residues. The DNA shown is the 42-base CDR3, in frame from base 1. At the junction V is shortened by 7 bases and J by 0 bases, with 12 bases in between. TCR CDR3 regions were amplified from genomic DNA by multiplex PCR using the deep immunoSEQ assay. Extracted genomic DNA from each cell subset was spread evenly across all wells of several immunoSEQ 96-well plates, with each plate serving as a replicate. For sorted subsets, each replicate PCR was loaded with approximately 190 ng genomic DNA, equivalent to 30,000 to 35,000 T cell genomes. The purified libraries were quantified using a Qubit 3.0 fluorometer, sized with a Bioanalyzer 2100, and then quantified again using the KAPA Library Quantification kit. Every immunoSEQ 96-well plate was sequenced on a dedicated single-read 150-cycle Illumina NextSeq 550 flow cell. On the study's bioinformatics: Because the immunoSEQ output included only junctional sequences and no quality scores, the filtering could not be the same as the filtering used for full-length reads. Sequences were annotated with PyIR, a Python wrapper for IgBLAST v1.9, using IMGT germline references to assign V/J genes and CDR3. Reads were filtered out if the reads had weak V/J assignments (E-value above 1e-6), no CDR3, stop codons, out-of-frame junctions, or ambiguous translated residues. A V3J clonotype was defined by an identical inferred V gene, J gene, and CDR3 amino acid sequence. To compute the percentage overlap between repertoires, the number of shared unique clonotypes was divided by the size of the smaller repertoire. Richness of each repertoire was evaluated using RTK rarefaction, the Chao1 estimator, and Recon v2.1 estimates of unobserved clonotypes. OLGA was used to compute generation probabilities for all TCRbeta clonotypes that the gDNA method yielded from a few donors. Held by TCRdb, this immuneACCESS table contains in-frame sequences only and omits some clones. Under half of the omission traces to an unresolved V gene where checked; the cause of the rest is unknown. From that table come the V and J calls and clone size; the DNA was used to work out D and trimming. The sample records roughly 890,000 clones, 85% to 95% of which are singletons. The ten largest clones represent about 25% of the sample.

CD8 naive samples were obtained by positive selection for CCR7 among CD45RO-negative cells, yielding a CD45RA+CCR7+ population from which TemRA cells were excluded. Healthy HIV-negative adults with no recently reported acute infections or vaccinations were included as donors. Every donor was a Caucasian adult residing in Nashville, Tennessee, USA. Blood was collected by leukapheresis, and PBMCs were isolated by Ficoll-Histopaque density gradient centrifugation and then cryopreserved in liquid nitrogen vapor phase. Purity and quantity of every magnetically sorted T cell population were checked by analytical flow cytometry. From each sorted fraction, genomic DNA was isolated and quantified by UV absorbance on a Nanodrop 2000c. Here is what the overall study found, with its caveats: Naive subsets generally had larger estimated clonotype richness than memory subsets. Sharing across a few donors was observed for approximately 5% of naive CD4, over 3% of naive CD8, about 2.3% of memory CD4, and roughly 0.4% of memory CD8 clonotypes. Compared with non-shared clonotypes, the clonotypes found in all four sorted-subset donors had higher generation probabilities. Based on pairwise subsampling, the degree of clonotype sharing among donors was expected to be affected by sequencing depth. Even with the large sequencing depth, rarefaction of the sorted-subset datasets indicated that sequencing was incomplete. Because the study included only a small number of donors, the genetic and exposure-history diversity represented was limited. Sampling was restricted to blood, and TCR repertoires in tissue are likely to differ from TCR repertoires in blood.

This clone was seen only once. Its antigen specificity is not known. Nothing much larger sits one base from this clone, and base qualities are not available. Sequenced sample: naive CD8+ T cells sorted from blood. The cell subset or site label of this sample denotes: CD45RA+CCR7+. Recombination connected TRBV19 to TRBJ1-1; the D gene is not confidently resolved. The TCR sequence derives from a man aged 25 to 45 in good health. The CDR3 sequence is CASKMGAMNTEAFF. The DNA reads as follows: TGTGCCAGTAAAATGGGCGCGATGAACACTGAAGCTTTCTTT.